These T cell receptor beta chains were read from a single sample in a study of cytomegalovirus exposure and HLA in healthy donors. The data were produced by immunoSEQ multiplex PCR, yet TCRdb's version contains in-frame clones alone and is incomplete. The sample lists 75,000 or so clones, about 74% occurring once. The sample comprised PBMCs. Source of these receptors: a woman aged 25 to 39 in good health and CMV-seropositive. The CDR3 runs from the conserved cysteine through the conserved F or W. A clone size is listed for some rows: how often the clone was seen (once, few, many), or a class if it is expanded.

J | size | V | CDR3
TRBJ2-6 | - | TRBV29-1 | CSVEITPGANVLTF
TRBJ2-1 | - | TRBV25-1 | CASSEPGQGMNEQFF
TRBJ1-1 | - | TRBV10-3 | CAISESGQANTEAFF
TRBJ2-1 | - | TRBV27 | CASSANNEQFF
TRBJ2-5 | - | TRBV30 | CAWTLSETQYF
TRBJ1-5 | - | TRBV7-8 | CASSPNRGNQPQHF
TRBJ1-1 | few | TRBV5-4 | CASSLAAANTEAFF
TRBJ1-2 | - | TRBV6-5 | CASSSTFTGIYGYTF
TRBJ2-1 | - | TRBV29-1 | CSVFPGVEEAEFF
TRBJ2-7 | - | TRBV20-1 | CSAGGTYEQYF
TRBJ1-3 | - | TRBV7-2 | CASSSQGTDSGNTIYF
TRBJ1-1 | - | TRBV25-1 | CASSRKPGQPTEAFF